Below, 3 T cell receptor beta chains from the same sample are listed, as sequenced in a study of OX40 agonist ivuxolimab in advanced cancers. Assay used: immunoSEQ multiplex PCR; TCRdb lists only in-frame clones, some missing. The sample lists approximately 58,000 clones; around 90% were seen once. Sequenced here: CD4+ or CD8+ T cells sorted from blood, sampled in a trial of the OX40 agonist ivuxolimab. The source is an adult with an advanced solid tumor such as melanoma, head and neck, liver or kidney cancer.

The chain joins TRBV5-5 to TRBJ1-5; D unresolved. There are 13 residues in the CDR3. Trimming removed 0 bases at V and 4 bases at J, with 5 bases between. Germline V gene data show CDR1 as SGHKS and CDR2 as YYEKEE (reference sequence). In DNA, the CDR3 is TGTGCCAGCAGCTTGGGGGTTAATCAGCCCCAGCATTTT. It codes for CASSLGVNQPQHF.

CDR3: CASNLSGGRGTQYF. For the CDR3, the DNA is TGTGCCAGCAACCTCTCGGGGGGGCGGGGTACGCAGTATTTT. This chain uses TRBV28 with TRBJ2-3; TRBD2 aligns across 8 bases. V trimming: 7 bases; J trimming: 8 bases; junction bases outside the gene matches: 11. There are 14 residues in the CDR3. Germline V gives CDR1 MDHEN, CDR2 SYDVKM.

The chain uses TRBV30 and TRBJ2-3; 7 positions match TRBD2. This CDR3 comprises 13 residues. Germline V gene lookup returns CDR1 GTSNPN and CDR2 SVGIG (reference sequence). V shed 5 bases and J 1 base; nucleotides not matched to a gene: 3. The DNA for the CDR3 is TGTGCCTGGGGGGCGGGAGGCACAGATACGCAGTATTTT. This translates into CAWGAGGTDTQYF.